Presented here are 8 T cell receptor beta chains from one specimen sequenced in a study of CD8+CD57+ T cells in acquired aplastic anemia. All sequencing subjects had displayed CD8+CD57+ cell expansion on flow cytometry. For CDR3 and TCR beta VDJ profiling, genomic DNA was the template used. TCRdb re-called the reads through MiXCR, storing one row per CDR3 protein. The table lists some 180,000 distinct CDR3 sequences, 48% of them singletons. The sample comprised sorted CD4+, CD8+, or CD8+CD57+ T cells (not recorded which) from PBMCs. These receptors were obtained from a human donor with aplastic anemia.

V is TRBV20-1 and J is TRBJ2-2, with D tentatively TRBD1 (5 bases). The CDR3 is 18 residues long. Looked up from germline, CDR1 is DFQATT and CDR2 is SNEGSKA (reference sequence). V dropped 0 bases and J dropped 1 base, with 18 bases sitting between them. This CDR3 is CSARDRGWGGLNTGELFF. The DNA of the CDR3 is TGCAGTGCTAGAGATCGAGGTTGGGGCGGCTTGAACACCGGGGAGCTGTTTTTT.

This clonotype has a count of ten or more. J is TRBJ2-5 and V is TRBV11-3, with TRBD1 identical over 9 bases. The CDR3 has 15 residues. V gave up 1 base and J gave up 5 bases; unmatched junction bases: 5. Per germline, CDR1 SGHNT and CDR2 YENEEA. CDR3 protein: CASSLATGGRETQYF. DNA of the CDR3: TGTGCCAGCAGCTTAGCCACAGGGGGCCGGGAGACCCAGTACTTC.

This clonotype appeared once. The CDR3: CASSDHFATEAFF. The CDR3 DNA reads TGCGCCAGCAGCGACCATTTCGCCACTGAAGCTTTCTTT. The genes are TRBV5-1 and TRBJ1-1; D is uncertain. V shed 4 bases and J shed 4 bases, with 11 bases lying between them. This CDR3 contains 13 residues. CDR1 SGHRS and CDR2 YFSETQ come from the germline V gene.

This clonotype was counted a few times. This may arise from a read error, as a much more abundant clone is one base away. The CDR3 spells CASSQTLLNTGELFF. In nucleotides, the CDR3 is TGTGCCAGCAGCCAAACGTTACTTAACACCGGGGAGCTGTTTTTT. The J gene is TRBJ2-2, the V gene TRBV14; D remains ambiguous. Deletions cut 2 bases from V and 2 bases from J, with 9 bases between. The CDR3 has 15 residues. Germline-derived CDR1 and CDR2 are SGHDN and FVKESK.

There are many counts of this clonotype. The chain has TRBV7-9 and TRBJ1-1; the D is unclear. The CDR3 is 16 residues long. Trimming shortened V by 3 bases and J by 1 base, and 15 bases separated the two germline ends. The germline CDR1 and CDR2 sequences are SEHNR and FQNEAQ (reference sequence). CDR3 DNA: TGTGCCAGCAGCTTTCAATTGGGCGAAAGGAACACTGAAGCTTTCTTT. It translates to CASSFQLGERNTEAFF.

This clonotype was recorded many times. V gene TRBV20-1 combines with J gene TRBJ2-7; D is perhaps TRBD1 or TRBD2 (5 bases each). V was shortened by 1 base and J by 2 bases, with 15 bases between the two germline ends. The CDR3 is made up of 15 amino acids. Per the germline V gene, CDR1 is DFQATT and CDR2 is SNEGSKA (reference sequence). The CDR3 coding sequence is TGCAGTGCTAGAGTTCCGGGACGGGGTGCCTACGAGCAGTACTTC. It translates to CSARVPGRGAYEQYF.

This clonotype has ten or more counts. The gene calls are TRBV7-2 and TRBJ1-2, with a weak D call TRBD1 (5 bases). The CDR3 totals 15 residues. CDR1 SGHTA and CDR2 FQGNSA come from the germline V gene. The V end was cut by 4 bases, the J end by 1 base, with 13 bases between. The CDR3 loop is CASSSGLLLNYGYTF. The DNA of the CDR3 is TGTGCCAGCAGCTCGGGACTCCTGCTTAACTATGGCTACACCTTC. Together with reference TRBV7-2 and TRBJ1-2, the CDR3 gives the full variable domain: GAGVSQSPSNKVTEKGKDVELRCDPISGHTALYWYRQSLGQGLEFLIYFQGNSAPDKSGLPSDRFSAERTGGSVSTLTIQRTQQEDSAVYLCASSSGLLLNYGYTFGSGTRLTVV.

This clonotype was seen repeatedly, ten times or more. V and J are TRBV19 and TRBJ2-1; 9 bases match TRBD1. The CDR3 spans 13 residues. V shed 6 bases, J shed 9 bases, and the junction held 6 bases outside the gene matches. CDR1 is LNHDA and CDR2 is SQIVND in the germline V gene (reference sequence). Written as DNA, the CDR3 is TGTGCCAGTAGCACGACAGGGGGAGGTGAGCAGTTCTTC. It yields the protein CASSTTGGGEQFF.